Listed below are T cell receptor beta chains from one sample, sequenced in a study of T-cell memory formation after mild COVID-19. TCRdb reprocessed the 5' RACE reads via MiXCR and lists one record per CDR3 protein. The top ten clones hold 14% of a sample with 150,000 to 200,000 distinct CDR3 sequences, about 14% of them seen once. The source material was PBMCs or a T cell subset sorted from them (not recorded which). All receptors derive from an adult woman who had mild COVID-19 (a few samples of this study predate the infection). Cell type and time point are not known. The CDR3 runs from the conserved cysteine through the conserved F or W. Fields, in order: V gene, D gene, J gene, clone size, CDR3 protein, CDR3 DNA. The D gene is left open where the match is weak. Clone size appears in some rows only: once, few, many, or a class for an expanded clone.

V: TRBV25-1
D: NA
J: TRBJ2-1
size: NA
CDR3: CASTYTSSYNEQFF
DNA: TGTGCCAGCACTTACACGAGCTCCTACAATGAGCAGTTCTTC

V: TRBV11-2
D: NA
J: TRBJ2-1
size: few
CDR3: CASGREWSNEQFF
DNA: TGTGCCAGCGGTCGGGAGTGGTCCAATGAGCAGTTCTTC

V: TRBV2
D: TRBD2
J: TRBJ2-5
size: few
CDR3: CASRPSSGGPLQKETQYF
DNA: TGTGCCAGCAGACCTTCTAGCGGGGGGCCCTTACAAAAAGAGACCCAGTACTTC

V: TRBV3-1
D: NA
J: TRBJ2-3
size: few
CDR3: CASSQAVRTAQYF
DNA: TGTGCCAGCAGCCAAGCCGTGCGGACTGCGCAGTATTTT

V: TRBV15
D: NA
J: TRBJ2-7
size: NA
CDR3: CATSHHEGDEQYF
DNA: TGTGCCACCAGCCACCATGAGGGTGACGAGCAGTACTTC

V: TRBV12-3/TRBV12-4
D: NA
J: TRBJ2-1
size: NA
CDR3: CASSLVIENEQFF
DNA: TGTGCCAGCAGTTTAGTAATAGAGAATGAGCAGTTCTTC

V: TRBV12-3/TRBV12-4
D: TRBD2
J: TRBJ2-7
size: few
CDR3: CASSQTSGDTYEQYF
DNA: TGTGCCAGCAGCCAAACTAGCGGGGACACCTACGAGCAGTACTTC

V: TRBV19
D: TRBD2
J: TRBJ2-7
size: NA
CDR3: CASSPSGLVAGDEQYF
DNA: TGTGCCAGTAGCCCATCAGGCTTAGTAGCGGGGGATGAGCAGTACTTC

V: TRBV3-1
D: TRBD2
J: TRBJ2-1
size: NA
CDR3: CASSHKRGGYNEQFF
DNA: TGTGCCAGCAGCCACAAGCGGGGGGGCTACAATGAGCAGTTCTTC

V: TRBV6-5
D: TRBD2
J: TRBJ2-1
size: once
CDR3: CASSYTSGRYTYNEQFF
DNA: TGTGCCAGCAGTTACACTAGCGGGAGGTACACCTACAATGAGCAGTTCTTC

V: TRBV29-1
D: TRBD2
J: TRBJ2-1
size: many
CDR3: CRVIAGGYNEQFF
DNA: TGCAGGGTCATAGCGGGGGGTTACAATGAGCAGTTCTTC

V: TRBV9
D: NA
J: TRBJ1-4
size: NA
CDR3: CASSEGTRLSEKLFF
DNA: TGTGCCAGCAGCGAGGGGACGAGGCTGAGCGAAAAACTGTTTTTT

V: TRBV7-2
D: NA
J: TRBJ1-4
size: NA
CDR3: CASSLIGGPGEKLFF
DNA: TGTGCCAGCAGCTTAATTGGGGGGCCAGGTGAAAAACTGTTTTTT

V: TRBV9
D: NA
J: TRBJ2-7
size: NA
CDR3: CASSAGTEVYEQYF
DNA: TGTGCCAGCAGCGCCGGGACGGAGGTCTACGAGCAGTACTTC

V: TRBV9
D: NA
J: TRBJ2-2
size: NA
CDR3: CASSPRVVGGSGELFF
DNA: TGTGCCAGCAGCCCTAGGGTAGTTGGGGGCAGCGGGGAGCTGTTTTTT

V: TRBV5-1
D: TRBD2
J: TRBJ2-5
size: few
CDR3: CASSLAVAGGQETQYF
DNA: TGCGCCAGCAGCTTGGCCGTGGCGGGAGGCCAAGAGACCCAGTACTTC

V: TRBV12-3/TRBV12-4
D: TRBD1
J: TRBJ2-1
size: few
CDR3: CASRWDRGYNEQFF
DNA: TGTGCCAGCAGGTGGGACAGGGGTTACAATGAGCAGTTCTTC

V: TRBV28
D: NA
J: TRBJ2-1
size: NA
CDR3: CASSFRNEQFF
DNA: TGTGCCAGCAGTTTTCGTAATGAGCAGTTCTTC

V: TRBV6-2/TRBV6-3
D: TRBD2
J: TRBJ2-1
size: few
CDR3: CASSYSGSGSSYNEQFF
DNA: TGTGCCAGCAGTTACTCTGGTAGCGGGAGCTCCTACAATGAGCAGTTCTTC

V: TRBV3-1
D: NA
J: TRBJ2-7
size: few
CDR3: CASSQDGRGASYEQYF
DNA: TGTGCCAGCAGCCAAGATGGTCGCGGAGCATCCTACGAGCAGTACTTC

V: TRBV4-1
D: TRBD1
J: TRBJ1-4
size: few
CDR3: CASRQTGTEKLFF
DNA: TGCGCCAGCAGACAGACAGGGACTGAAAAACTGTTTTTT